This T cell receptor beta chain is from a study of T cell clonotyping in hematopoietic cell transplantation. Study-wide results and limits: At the given depth, recipient repertoires were over 95% de novo clonotypes. Recipient TCR diversity dropped after transplant; expanded clonotypes rose from day 30 to 180.

Notes on this clone: Its antigen is currently unknown.

The length of the CDR3 is 15 residues. V shed 5 bases and J 2 bases; nucleotides not matched to a gene: 5. Germline V gene data show CDR1 as SGHDN and CDR2 as FVKESK. Clones were read by immunoSEQ multiplex PCR, and TCRdb kept only the in-frame ones, dropping some. Among about 6,400 clones, around 86% were seen once, and the ten largest hold more than 7%. The sample here was peripheral blood mononuclear cells, taken 100 days after allogeneic stem cell transplant. The V gene is TRBV14, the J gene TRBJ1-4; 7 bases are shared with TRBD1. The receptor's source is a male patient between 40 and 49 years old who had an allogeneic stem cell transplant from an unrelated donor, so the T cells may come from the graft donor. Some clones in this sample may be carry-over from other donors' samples. CDR3 residues: CASSEKGATNEKLFF. The DNA for the CDR3 is TGTGCCAGCAGCGAAAAGGGGGCGACTAATGAAAAACTGTTTTTT.